The sequence of this T cell receptor beta chain was determined in a study of early T cells in non-severe SARS-CoV-2 infection. About the study: Unsorted whole blood bulk RNA was sequenced, with unpaired chains.

TCRdb re-derived calls from the 5' RACE reads in MiXCR, one entry per CDR3 protein. The table has 25,000 to 30,000 distinct CDR3 sequences, approximately 4.8% seen once. At least ten counts were recorded for this clonotype. Its antigen is unknown. Study-wide results and caveats: The matching step, a VDJdb search, favored anti-spike CD8 responses and missed private and CD4 specificities.

The CDR3 is 16 amino acids. Per germline, CDR1 SGHRS and CDR2 YFSETQ. J gave up 2 bases and V 0 bases, and 5 bases lay outside the gene matches. The J gene is TRBJ2-7, the V gene TRBV5-1, with TRBD2 identical over 10 bases. This TCR was recovered from an adult who was a healthcare worker with PCR-confirmed SARS-CoV-2 infection or an uninfected control (not recorded which). The sequenced material came from whole blood. The DNA of the CDR3 is TGCGCCAGCAGCTTGGAGGGACTAGCGCGCACCTACGAGCAGTACTTC. Its translation: CASSLEGLARTYEQYF.